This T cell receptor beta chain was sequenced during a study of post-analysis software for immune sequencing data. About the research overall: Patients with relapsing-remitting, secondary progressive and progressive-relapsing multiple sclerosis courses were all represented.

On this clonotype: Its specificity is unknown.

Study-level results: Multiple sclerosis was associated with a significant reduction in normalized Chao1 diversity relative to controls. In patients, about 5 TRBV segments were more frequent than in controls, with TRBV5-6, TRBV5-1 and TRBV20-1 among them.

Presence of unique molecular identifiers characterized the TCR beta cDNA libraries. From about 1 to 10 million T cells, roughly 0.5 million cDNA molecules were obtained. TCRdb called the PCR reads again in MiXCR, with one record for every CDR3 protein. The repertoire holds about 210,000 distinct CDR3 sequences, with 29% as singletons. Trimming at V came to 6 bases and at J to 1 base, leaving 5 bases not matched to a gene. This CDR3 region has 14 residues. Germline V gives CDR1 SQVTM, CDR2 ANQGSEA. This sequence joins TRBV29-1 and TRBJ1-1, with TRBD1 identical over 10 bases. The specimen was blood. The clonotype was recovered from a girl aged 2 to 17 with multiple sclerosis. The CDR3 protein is CSVDRGRTNTEAFF. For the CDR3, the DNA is TGCAGCGTGGACAGGGGGAGGACGAACACTGAAGCTTTCTTT. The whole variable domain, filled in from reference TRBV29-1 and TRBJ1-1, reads SAVISQKPSRDICQRGTSLTIQCQVDSQVTMMFWYRQQPGQSLTLIATANQGSEATYESGFVIDKFPISRPNLTFSTLTVSNMSPEDSSIYLCSVDRGRTNTEAFFGQGTRLTVV.